These 25 T cell receptor beta chains originate from one sample sequenced in a study of PD-1 blockade in classical Hodgkin lymphoma. The patients all showed relapse after autologous stem cell transplantation, while their brentuximab vedotin exposure varied. From thawed PBMCs, magnetic negative selection was used to isolate the CD8+ T cells. Using immunoSEQ multiplex PCR, the repertoire was profiled, and TCRdb retains in-frame clones only, with some absent. The data show roughly 11,000 clones, with roughly 83% seen just once and approximately 38% held by the top ten. The sequencing used CD8+ T cells from blood, collected at baseline. These receptors were obtained from a human donor with classical Hodgkin lymphoma.

The CDR3 spells CASSTQGAKNIQYF. For the CDR3, the DNA is TGTGCCAGCAGTACACAGGGGGCCAAAAACATTCAGTACTTC. V is TRBV28 and J is TRBJ2-4; 7 bases fit TRBD1. Trimming at V came to 5 bases and at J to 1 base, leaving 2 bases not matched to a gene. Per germline, CDR1 MDHEN and CDR2 SYDVKM. The CDR3 is 14 residues long.

The chain recombines TRBV30 with TRBJ1-3, with D perhaps TRBD1 (6 bases). With 8 bases removed from V and 0 bases from J, the gap between germline ends came to 11 bases. The V gene's germline CDR1 is GTSNPN and CDR2 SVGIG (reference sequence). The CDR3 contains 13 residues. DNA for the CDR3: TGTGCCCAGACAGGCTACTCTGGAAACACCATATATTTT. This sequence encodes CAQTGYSGNTIYF.

The rearrangement links TRBV13 to TRBJ2-3; D not certain. The V gene lost 0 bases and the J gene lost 2 bases, with 15 bases spanning the gap. From germline, CDR1 is PRHDT and CDR2 FYEKMQ (reference sequence). This CDR3 is built from 17 residues. The CDR3, as DNA: TGTGCCAGCAGCTTAGGGGGCGTGAGTCGCTTCACAGATACGCAGTATTTT. It codes for CASSLGGVSRFTDTQYF.

Sample share makes this clone large. The chain is built from TRBV7-9 and TRBJ2-7, with D maybe TRBD2 (6 bases). The CDR3 spans 14 residues. Germline CDR1 and CDR2: SEHNR and FQNEAQ (reference sequence). Trimming stripped 1 base from V and 2 bases from J, with 9 bases between. CDR3 region: CASSLVAGTYEQYF. In DNA, the CDR3 is TGTGCCAGCAGCTTAGTGGCGGGGACCTACGAGCAGTACTTC.

To note about this clone: Mismatch with germline at one junction end may stem from a read error. The genes are TRBV10-3 and TRBJ2-1, with a weak D call TRBD1 (5 bases). The germline gives CDR1 ENHRY, CDR2 SYGVKD. CDR3 size: 12 residues. The CDR3 protein is CAISESDKEQFF. The CDR3 region has the DNA TGTGCCATCAGTGAGTCGGACAAAGAGCAGTTCTTC.

The V gene is TRBV19, the J gene TRBJ2-5; a weak D match, TRBD2 (6 bases). The V gene lost 5 bases and the J gene lost 2 bases, with 12 bases spanning the gap. The CDR3 covers 14 residues. The germline V gene encodes CDR1 LNHDA and CDR2 SQIVND (reference sequence). CDR3 sequence: CASSGAGLQETQYF. CDR3 sequence (DNA): TGTGCCAGTAGTGGGGCGGGATTACAAGAGACCCAGTACTTC. Filled out from reference TRBV19 and TRBJ2-5, the complete variable domain reads DGGITQSPKYLFRKEGQNVTLSCEQNLNHDAMYWYRQDPGQGLRLIYYSQIVNDFQKGDIAEGYSVSREKKESFPLTVTSAQKNPTAFYLCASSGAGLQETQYFGPGTRLLVL.

The chain combines TRBV13 with TRBJ2-7; perhaps TRBD2 as D (5 bases). Germline assignment: CDR1 PRHDT and CDR2 FYEKMQ (reference sequence). Trimming left V 1 base short and J 4 bases short, with 11 bases between. The CDR3 length is 14 residues. The CDR3 is CASSLAGIWYEQYF. The CDR3 DNA is TGTGCCAGCAGCTTAGCCGGGATATGGTACGAGCAGTACTTC.

This clone was seen a single time. V and J are TRBV10-1 and TRBJ2-5, with 9 bases lining up with TRBD2. Trimming removed 2 bases from V and 1 base from J; junction bases left unmatched: 5. The CDR3 has 16 residues. Germline V gene data show CDR1 as WNHNN and CDR2 as SYGVQD (reference sequence). The CDR3 nucleotides read TGCGCCAGCAGTGAGATCGGTAGCGGGAGCCAAGAGACCCAGTACTTC. This encodes CASSEIGSGSQETQYF.

This rearrangement joins TRBV4-1 to TRBJ2-1; D not certain. The germline CDR1 and CDR2 sequences are MGHRA and YSYEKL. The CDR3 totals 14 residues. V lost 1 base and J lost 7, with 11 bases in between. The CDR3, as DNA: TGCGCCAGCAGCCAAGGAGGCCTTACGAATGAGCAGTTCTTC. Translation gives CASSQGGLTNEQFF.

This clone has just a few counts. J is TRBJ2-5 and V is TRBV10-1; TRBD2 agrees at 8 bases. CDR1 and CDR2 (germline): WNHNN, SYGVQD (reference sequence). J lost 9 bases, V lost 2 bases, and 11 bases had no gene match. There are 15 residues in the CDR3. CDR3 in DNA: TGCGCCAGCAGTGAGGATCCGGGACTAGACTCCCCCCAGTACTTC. Amino acid sequence: CASSEDPGLDSPQYF.

The rearrangement joins TRBV7-2 to TRBJ2-1; D not resolved. Germline CDR1 and CDR2: SGHTA and FQGNSA. Trimming shortened V by 1 base and J by 1 base, and 14 bases separated the two germline ends. The CDR3 has 17 residues. CDR3 sequence: CASSLEVFVVSYNEQFF. The CDR3 DNA is TGTGCCAGCAGCTTAGAGGTTTTCGTAGTTTCCTACAATGAGCAGTTCTTC.

J is TRBJ2-2 and V is TRBV6-5; D possibly corresponds to TRBD2 (6 bases). The CDR3 extends over 16 amino acids. Trimming shortened V by 2 bases and J by 6 bases, and 16 bases separated the two germline ends. Germline assignment: CDR1 MNHEY and CDR2 SVGAGI. The CDR3 DNA reads as TGTGCCAGCAGTTACCTGGCACTAGCCGGACCCGGGGAGCTGTTTTTT. Protein product: CASSYLALAGPGELFF.

V gene TRBV27 combines with J gene TRBJ1-2, with 8 bases that match TRBD1. CDR3 length equals 14 residues. The ends lost 5 bases at V and 3 bases at J; junction bases unmatched: 5. Germline V lookup: CDR1 MNHEY, CDR2 SMNVEV (reference sequence). DNA of the CDR3: TGTGCCAGCAGTCCTGGGACAGGCTACTATGGCTACACCTTC. Its protein is CASSPGTGYYGYTF.

Points on this clone: Germline and junction disagree at one end, which may indicate a read error. This CDR3 is CASSIQLNAEAFF. The CDR3 DNA reads as TGTGCCAGTAGTATCCAATTGAACGCTGAAGCTTTCTTT. The rearrangement uses TRBV19 and TRBJ1-1; no clear D. The CDR3 has 13 residues. Germline loops: CDR1 LNHDA, CDR2 SQIVND (reference sequence).

The chain couples TRBV19 to TRBJ1-1, with D unclear. This CDR3 has 15 amino acids. The germline V and J ends were trimmed by 2 bases and 6 bases, with 16 bases remaining between them. Germline CDR1 LNHDA, CDR2 SQIVND (reference sequence). This chain's CDR3 is CASSISSFGSAEAFF. CDR3 DNA sequence: TGTGCCAGTAGTATATCTTCCTTCGGATCCGCTGAAGCTTTCTTT.

This sequence joins TRBV4-1 and TRBJ2-7, with a tentative D call TRBD1 (6 bases). CDR1 and CDR2 (germline): MGHRA, YSYEKL. The CDR3 is 14 residues long. Trimming stripped 4 bases from V and 4 bases from J, with 14 bases between. Written as DNA, the CDR3 is TGCGCCAGCAGCCCCAGTTCAGGGGAATACGAGCAGTACTTC. This sequence encodes CASSPSSGEYEQYF.

The rearrangement links TRBV15 to TRBJ2-3; 7 bases agree with TRBD1. CDR1 is LNHNV and CDR2 is YYDKDF in the germline V gene (reference sequence). Germline trimming cut 3 bases from V and 3 bases from J; bases unmatched to any gene: 15. This CDR3 comprises 18 residues. The chain's CDR3 is CATSRAALTGTRTDTQYF. DNA for the CDR3: TGTGCCACCAGCAGGGCTGCCCTGACAGGGACACGGACAGATACGCAGTATTTT.

The V gene is TRBV5-6, the J gene TRBJ2-7; TRBD1 might be the D (6 bases). The V end was cut by 4 bases, the J end by 6 bases, with 14 bases between. Germline CDR1 SGHDT, CDR2 YYEEEE. This CDR3 is 13 amino acids long. The chain's CDR3 is CASSLTGLGEQYF. The CDR3 DNA reads as TGTGCCAGCAGCCTTACAGGGCTTGGCGAGCAGTACTTC.

The CDR3 region is CASSFTWDTEAFF. In DNA form, the CDR3 reads TGTGCCAGCAGTTTTACATGGGACACTGAAGCTTTCTTT. The rearrangement joins TRBV14 to TRBJ1-1, with D hard to call. The CDR3 loop spans 13 amino acids. Germline lookup yields CDR1 SGHDN and CDR2 FVKESK. The ends were cut back, 6 bases at V and 3 bases at J, with 11 bases in the middle.

V and J are TRBV7-8 and TRBJ2-3, with D perhaps TRBD2 (6 bases). The ends were cut back, 3 bases at V and 2 bases at J, with 21 bases in the middle. The CDR3 length is 18 residues. Looked up from germline, CDR1 is SGHVS and CDR2 is FQNEAQ. The CDR3 region is CASSFPPLGSGYTDTQYF. The CDR3 nucleotides are TGTGCCAGCAGCTTCCCCCCGTTGGGTAGCGGATACACAGATACGCAGTATTTT.

V usage is TRBV6-1 and J usage is TRBJ1-3; 8 nucleotides match TRBD1. With 0 bases clipped from V and 16 bases from J, the junction kept 17 bases outside the gene matches. CDR3 size: 16 residues. Germline V gives CDR1 MNHNS, CDR2 SASEGT. The CDR3 sequence: CASSEAAQDWTGLRYF. Here the CDR3 DNA reads TGTGCCAGCAGTGAAGCGGCACAAGACTGGACAGGGTTGAGGTATTTT.

The chain combines TRBV7-9 with TRBJ1-1, with 8 bases identical to TRBD1. The J segment lost 2 bases and the V segment lost 5 bases, leaving 7 bases of the junction unmatched. CDR1 is SEHNR and CDR2 is FQNEAQ in the germline V gene (reference sequence). The CDR3 has 15 residues. The CDR3: CASSREQGVNTEAFF. CDR3 sequence (DNA): TGTGCCAGCAGCCGTGAACAGGGGGTCAACACTGAAGCTTTCTTT.

This sequence joins TRBV5-8 and TRBJ2-1, with TRBD2 identical over 11 bases. Unmatched junction bases numbered 6, after V lost 4 bases and J lost 6 bases. The V gene's germline CDR1 is SGHTS and CDR2 YDEGEE. CDR3 length: 15 amino acids. The CDR3: CASSQPGLAVNEQFF. The CDR3 DNA reads TGTGCCAGCAGCCAGCCGGGACTAGCGGTCAATGAGCAGTTCTTC. Full variable domain (outside the CDR3, taken from reference TRBV5-8 and TRBJ2-1): EAGVTQSPTHLIKTRGQQATLRCSPISGHTSVYWYQQALGLGLQFLLWYDEGEERNRGNFPPRFSGRQFPNYSSELNVNALELEDSALYLCASSQPGLAVNEQFFGPGTRLTVL.

This chain links TRBV19 with TRBJ1-1; 9 bases line up with TRBD1. Germline CDR1 is LNHDA and CDR2 is SQIVND (reference sequence). The CDR3 is 14 amino acids. J lost 3 bases, V lost 3 bases, and 2 bases had no gene match. DNA for the CDR3: TGTGCCAGTAGTATCTGGGACAGGGACACTGAAGCTTTCTTT. This translates into CASSIWDRDTEAFF. Together with reference TRBV19 and TRBJ1-1, the CDR3 gives the full variable domain: DGGITQSPKYLFRKEGQNVTLSCEQNLNHDAMYWYRQDPGQGLRLIYYSQIVNDFQKGDIAEGYSVSREKKESFPLTVTSAQKNPTAFYLCASSIWDRDTEAFFGQGTRLTVV.

The chain carries TRBV27 and TRBJ1-3, with unresolved D. The germline V gene encodes CDR1 MNHEY and CDR2 SMNVEV (reference sequence). The CDR3 sequence is 13 residues long. The ends were cut back, 4 bases at V and 0 bases at J, with 4 bases in the middle. CDR3 sequence: CASSSDSGNTIYF. The CDR3 nucleotides read TGTGCCAGCAGTTCGGACTCTGGAAACACCATATATTTT.